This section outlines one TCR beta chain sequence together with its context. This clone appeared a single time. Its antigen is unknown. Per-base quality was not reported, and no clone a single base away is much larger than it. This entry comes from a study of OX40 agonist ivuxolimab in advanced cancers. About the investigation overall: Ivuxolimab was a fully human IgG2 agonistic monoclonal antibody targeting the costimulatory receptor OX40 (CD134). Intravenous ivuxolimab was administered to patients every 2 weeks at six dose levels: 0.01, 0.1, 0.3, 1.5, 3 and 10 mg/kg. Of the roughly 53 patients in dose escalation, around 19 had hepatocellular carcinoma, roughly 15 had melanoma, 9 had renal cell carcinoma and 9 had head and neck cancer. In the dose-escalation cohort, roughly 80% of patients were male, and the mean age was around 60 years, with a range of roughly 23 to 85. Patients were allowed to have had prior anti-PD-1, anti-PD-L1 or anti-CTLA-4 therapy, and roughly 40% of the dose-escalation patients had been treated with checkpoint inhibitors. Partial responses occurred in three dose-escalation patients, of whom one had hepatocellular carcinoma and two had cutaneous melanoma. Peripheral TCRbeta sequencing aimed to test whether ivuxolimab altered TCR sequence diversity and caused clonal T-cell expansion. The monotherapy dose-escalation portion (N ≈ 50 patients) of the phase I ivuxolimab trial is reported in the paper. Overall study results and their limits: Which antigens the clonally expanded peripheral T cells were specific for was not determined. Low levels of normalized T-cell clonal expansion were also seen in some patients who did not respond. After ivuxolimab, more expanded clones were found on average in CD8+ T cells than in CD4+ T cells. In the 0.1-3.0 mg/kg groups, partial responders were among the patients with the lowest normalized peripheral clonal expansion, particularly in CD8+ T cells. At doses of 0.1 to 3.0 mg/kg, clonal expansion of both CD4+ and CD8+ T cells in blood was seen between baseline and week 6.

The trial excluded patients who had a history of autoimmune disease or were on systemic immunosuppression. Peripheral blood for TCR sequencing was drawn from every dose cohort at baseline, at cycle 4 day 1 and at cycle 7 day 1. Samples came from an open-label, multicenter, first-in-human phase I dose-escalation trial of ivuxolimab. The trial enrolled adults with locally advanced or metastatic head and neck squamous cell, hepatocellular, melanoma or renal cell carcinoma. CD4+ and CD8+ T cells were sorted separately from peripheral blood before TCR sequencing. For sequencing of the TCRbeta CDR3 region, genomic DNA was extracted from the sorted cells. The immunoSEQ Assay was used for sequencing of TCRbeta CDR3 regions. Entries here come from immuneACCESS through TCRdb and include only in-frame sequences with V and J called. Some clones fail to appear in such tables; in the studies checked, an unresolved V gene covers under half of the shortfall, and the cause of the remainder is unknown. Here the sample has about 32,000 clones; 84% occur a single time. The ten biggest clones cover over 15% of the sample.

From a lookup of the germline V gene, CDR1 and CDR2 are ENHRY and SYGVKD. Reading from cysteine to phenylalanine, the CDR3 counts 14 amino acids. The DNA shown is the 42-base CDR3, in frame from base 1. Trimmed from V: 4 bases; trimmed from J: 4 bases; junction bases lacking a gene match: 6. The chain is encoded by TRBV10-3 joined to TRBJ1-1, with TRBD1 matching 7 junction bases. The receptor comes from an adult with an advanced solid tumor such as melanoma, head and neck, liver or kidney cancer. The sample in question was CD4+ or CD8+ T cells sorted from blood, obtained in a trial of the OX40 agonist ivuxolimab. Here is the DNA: TGTGCCATCAGTGCAACAGGGGTGGTCACTGAAGCTTTCTTT. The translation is CAISATGVVTEAFF.